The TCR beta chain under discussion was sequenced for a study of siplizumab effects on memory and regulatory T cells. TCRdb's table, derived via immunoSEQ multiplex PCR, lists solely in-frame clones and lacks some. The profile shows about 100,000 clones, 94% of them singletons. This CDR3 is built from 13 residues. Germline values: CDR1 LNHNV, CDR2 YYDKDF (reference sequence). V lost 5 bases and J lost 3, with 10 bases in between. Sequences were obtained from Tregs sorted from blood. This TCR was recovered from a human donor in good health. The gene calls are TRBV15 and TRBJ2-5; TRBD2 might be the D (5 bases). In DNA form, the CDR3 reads TGTGCCACCAGCTATTGGACTGAAGAGACCCAGTACTTC. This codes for CATSYWTEETQYF.